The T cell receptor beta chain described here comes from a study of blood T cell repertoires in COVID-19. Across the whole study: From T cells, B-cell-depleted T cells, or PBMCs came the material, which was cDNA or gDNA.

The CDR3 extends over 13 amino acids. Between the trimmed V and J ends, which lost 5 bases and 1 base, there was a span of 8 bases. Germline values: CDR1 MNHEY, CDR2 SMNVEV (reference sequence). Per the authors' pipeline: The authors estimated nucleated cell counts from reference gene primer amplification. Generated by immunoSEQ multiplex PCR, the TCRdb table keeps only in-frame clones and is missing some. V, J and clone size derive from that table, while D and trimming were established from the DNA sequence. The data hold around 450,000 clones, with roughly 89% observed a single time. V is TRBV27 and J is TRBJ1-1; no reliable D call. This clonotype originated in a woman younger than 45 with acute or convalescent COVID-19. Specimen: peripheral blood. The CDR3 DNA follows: TGTGCCAGCAGTCTAACCCCGAACACTGAAGCTTTCTTT. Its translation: CASSLTPNTEAFF.